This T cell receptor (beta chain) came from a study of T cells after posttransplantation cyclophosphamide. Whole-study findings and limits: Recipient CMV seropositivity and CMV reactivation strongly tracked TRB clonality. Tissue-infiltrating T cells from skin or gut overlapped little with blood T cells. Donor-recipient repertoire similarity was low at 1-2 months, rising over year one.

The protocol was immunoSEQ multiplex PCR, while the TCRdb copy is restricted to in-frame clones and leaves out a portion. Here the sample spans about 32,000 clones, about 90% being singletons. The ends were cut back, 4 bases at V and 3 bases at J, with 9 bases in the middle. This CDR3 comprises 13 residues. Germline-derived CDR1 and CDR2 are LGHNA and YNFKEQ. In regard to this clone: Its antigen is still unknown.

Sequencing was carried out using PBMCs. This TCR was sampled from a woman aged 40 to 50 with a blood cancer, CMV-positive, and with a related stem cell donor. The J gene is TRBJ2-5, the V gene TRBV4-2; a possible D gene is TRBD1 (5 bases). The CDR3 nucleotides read TGTGCCAGCAGCCCAGCCAGGGAAGAGACCCAGTACTTC. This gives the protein CASSPAREETQYF.